These 22 T cell receptor beta chains came from one sample sequenced in a study of molecular identifiers for immune sequencing clone quantification. One entry per CDR3 protein, called by TCRdb with MiXCR from the PCR reads. The table lists about 630,000 distinct CDR3 sequences, approximately 24% of them singletons. Input material: naive CD8+ T cells from blood, with Jurkat cell RNA spiked in. This sample's subset: FACS-sorted CD8+CD4-CCR7+CD45RA+ naive T cells. The receptors here all came from a human donor in good health. Some libraries in this study had Jurkat cell RNA spiked in.

With regard to this clonotype: Given a much more abundant clone one base away, this may be a read error. The chain combines TRBV30 with TRBJ1-4; a weak D match, TRBD1 (5 bases). Per the germline V gene, CDR1 is GTSNPN and CDR2 is SVGIG (reference sequence). V dropped 4 bases and J dropped 7 bases, with 13 bases sitting between them. This CDR3 has 13 amino acids. The CDR3 DNA follows: TGTGCCTGGACGGTAATAGGGGTTGAAAAACTGTTTTTT. The encoded protein is CAWTVIGVEKLFF.

This chain uses TRBV5-1 with TRBJ2-7, with 12 bases matching TRBD2. The V and J ends lost 4 bases and 2 bases, in that order; junction bases with no gene match: 4. The CDR3 is 15 amino acids. CDR1 and CDR2 (germline): SGHRS, YFSETQ. CDR3 loop: CASSVTSGGTYEQYF. DNA for the CDR3: TGCGCCAGCAGCGTTACTAGCGGGGGGACCTACGAGCAGTACTTC.

The table lists this clonotype with many counts. The chain employs TRBV5-4 and TRBJ2-6; a weak D match, TRBD2 (6 bases). Deletions cut 4 bases from V and 4 bases from J, with 12 bases between. The germline gives CDR1 SGHNT, CDR2 YYREEE (reference sequence). The CDR3 has 15 residues. The CDR3 coding sequence is TGTGCCAGCAGCCTCAGGGAGGCGGGGGCCAACGTCCTGACTTTC. Protein product: CASSLREAGANVLTF.

For the CDR3, the DNA is TGTGCCAGCAGGGACGGGACGGCGAACACCGGGGAGCTGTTTTTT. Protein sequence: CASRDGTANTGELFF. V usage is TRBV5-4 and J usage is TRBJ2-2; D possibly matches TRBD1 or TRBD2 (5 bases each). From germline, CDR1 is SGHNT and CDR2 YYREEE (reference sequence). There are 15 residues in the CDR3. Trimming left V 5 bases short and J 0 bases short, with 11 bases between.

Of note for this clonotype: This may be a read error, as it is one base from a much larger clone. The chain uses TRBV27 and TRBJ2-3; D gene uncertain. In germline, CDR1 is MNHEY, CDR2 SMNVEV (reference sequence). The CDR3 has 13 residues. Here the CDR3 reads CARSSLAWDTQYF. CDR3 coding DNA: TGTGCCCGCAGTTCTTTGGCTTGGGATACGCAGTATTTT.

This clonotype occurred many times. The DNA of the CDR3 is TGTGCCACCAGTGAAGGGACAGGGAGGAAAGCTTTCTTT. It translates to CATSEGTGRKAFF. The chain joins TRBV24-1 to TRBJ1-1; TRBD1 aligns across 9 bases. V trimming: 4 bases; J trimming: 9 bases; junction bases outside the gene matches: 5. Germline values: CDR1 KGHDR, CDR2 SFDVKD. The CDR3 covers 13 residues.

Details on this clonotype: This could be a read error, since a much larger clone is one nucleotide away. The chain joins TRBV7-9 to TRBJ2-1; tentatively, D is TRBD1 (6 bases). The V gene's germline CDR1 is SEHNR and CDR2 FQNEAQ (reference sequence). The V end was cut by 1 base, the J end by 4 bases, with 11 bases between. This CDR3 spans 15 amino acids. The CDR3 DNA follows: TGTGCCAGCAGCTTAGTCCTTGGACAGTACAATGAGCAGTTCTTC. Its protein product is CASSLVLGQYNEQFF.

This chain links TRBV5-6 with TRBJ2-7, with D perhaps given as TRBD1 or TRBD2 (6 bases each). The length of the CDR3 is 16 residues. Trimming took 4 bases from V and 3 from J, leaving 20 bases between them. From germline, CDR1 is SGHDT and CDR2 YYEEEE. The CDR3 nucleotides are TGTGCCAGCAGCCACCTGGGGGGCGTTGAGGGCTACGAGCAGTACTTC. Translating it yields CASSHLGGVEGYEQYF.

The table lists this clonotype with a few counts. This sequence joins TRBV28 and TRBJ2-7; TRBD2 matches 9 bases. Germline assignment: CDR1 MDHEN and CDR2 SYDVKM. The length of the CDR3 is 16 residues. V shed 1 base, J shed 4 bases, and the junction held 8 bases outside the gene matches. The CDR3 nucleotides read TGTGCCAGCAGTTTATCGTCGGTAGCGGGAGTATACGAGCAGTACTTC. Translated, it gives CASSLSSVAGVYEQYF.

This clonotype has more than one count but fewer than ten. The V gene is TRBV7-9, the J gene TRBJ2-1; TRBD2 agrees at 10 bases. The V and J ends lost 1 base and 9 bases, in that order; junction bases with no gene match: 6. CDR1 and CDR2 from the germline V gene are SEHNR and FQNEAQ (reference sequence). The CDR3 consists of 15 residues. The CDR3 DNA reads TGTGCCAGCAGCTTAGTTGGGACTAGCGAGGGTGAGCAGTTCTTC. It translates to CASSLVGTSEGEQFF.

A word on this clonotype: Since a much larger clone is just one base distant, this may be a read error. The chain recombines TRBV12-3 or TRBV12-4 with TRBJ1-1; D is undetermined. V lost 1 base and J lost 4, with 16 bases in between. The CDR3 is made up of 16 amino acids. This CDR3 reads CASSLGTTLGFTEAFF. In DNA, the CDR3 is TGTGCCAGCAGTTTAGGTACTACACTGGGATTCACTGAAGCTTTCTTT.

This clonotype was recorded a few times. The J gene is TRBJ1-1, the V gene TRBV2; D call uncertain. Deletions cut 1 base from V and 0 bases from J, with 6 bases between. The CDR3 is 14 amino acids. Germline-derived CDR1 and CDR2 are SNHLY and FYNNEI. DNA for the CDR3: TGTGCCAGCAGTGAAGTATCTGTGAACACTGAAGCTTTCTTT. Translation gives CASSEVSVNTEAFF. Based on the CDR3 plus reference TRBV2 and TRBJ1-1, the full variable domain is EPEVTQTPSHQVTQMGQEVILRCVPISNHLYFYWYRQILGQKVEFLVSFYNNEISEKSEIFDDQFSVERPDGSNFTLKIRSTKLEDSAMYFCASSEVSVNTEAFFGQGTRLTVV.

The rearrangement links TRBV27 to TRBJ1-1; no clear D. V was shortened by 6 bases and J by 11 bases, with 19 bases between the two germline ends. Germline-derived CDR1 and CDR2 are MNHEY and SMNVEV (reference sequence). This CDR3 has 13 amino acids. This chain's CDR3 is CASSSGPTLHAFF. CDR3 DNA: TGTGCCAGCAGCTCAGGCCCTACTCTACATGCTTTCTTT.

Note on this clonotype: The junction does not match germline at one end; this may be a read error. The chain carries TRBV9 and TRBJ2-2; D may be TRBD2 (6 bases). Germline V lookup: CDR1 SGDLS, CDR2 YYNGEE. This CDR3 has 16 residues. In DNA form, the CDR3 reads TGTGCCAGCGGCGTAGTCGGGGTCGCCCCCACCGGGGGGCTGTTTTTT. It yields the protein CASGVVGVAPTGGLFF.

The V and J genes are TRBV6-2 or TRBV6-3 and TRBJ2-1, with TRBD1 as a possible D gene (6 bases). The CDR3 runs 15 residues. Trimming removed 5 bases at V and 6 bases at J, with 17 bases between. CDR1 and CDR2 from the germline V gene are MNHEY and SVGEGT. This CDR3 is CASSVGWGQGNEQFF. The CDR3 DNA sequence: TGTGCCAGCAGTGTGGGTTGGGGGCAGGGCAATGAGCAGTTCTTC.

This clonotype was detected only a few times. The genes are TRBV4-3 and TRBJ2-7; 7 positions match TRBD2. CDR1 LGHNA and CDR2 YSLEER come from the germline V gene. Trimming cost V 0 bases and J 2 bases; bases outside gene matches: 13. The CDR3 is 18 amino acids. The CDR3 DNA is TGCGCCAGCAGCCAAGACCCCATATTGGGCGGGAGTCCCTACGAGCAGTACTTC. It encodes CASSQDPILGGSPYEQYF.

This sequence joins TRBV6-2 or TRBV6-3 and TRBJ2-5, with TRBD2 identical over 7 bases. There are 18 residues in the CDR3. V lost 6 bases, J lost 5 bases, and 21 bases stayed unmatched. The germline gives CDR1 MNHEY, CDR2 SVGEGT. CDR3 region: CASRHTIVSGRLHETQYF. The CDR3, as DNA: TGTGCCAGCAGACACACGATTGTTAGCGGGCGTCTCCATGAGACCCAGTACTTC.

A remark on this clonotype: A read error may produce the germline difference seen at one junction end. The rearrangement uses TRBV12-3 or TRBV12-4 and TRBJ2-5, with D possibly being TRBD2 (5 bases). The CDR3 consists of 12 residues. CDR3 region: CASGLRSAAQYF. CDR3 bases: TGTGCCAGCGGTTTGCGTAGCGCGGCCCAGTACTTC.

In this sample, this clonotype turned up many times. The chain uses TRBV6-1 and TRBJ1-4; D remains ambiguous. Germline CDR1 and CDR2: MNHNS and SASEGT. This CDR3 is built from 16 residues. V was shortened by 2 bases and J by 0 bases, with 10 bases between the two germline ends. The CDR3 is CASSEFEVSTNEKLFF. Written as DNA, the CDR3 is TGTGCCAGCAGTGAATTCGAGGTATCAACTAATGAAAAACTGTTTTTT.

The chain uses TRBV14 and TRBJ2-4, with 9 bases that match TRBD2. V lost 4 bases to trimming and J lost 1 base; unmatched junction nucleotides: 5. The germline gives CDR1 SGHDN, CDR2 FVKESK. This CDR3 is built from 16 residues. In nucleotides, the CDR3 is TGTGCCAGCAGCCCGCGGGAGGGGGCCGCCAAAAACATTCAGTACTTC. The encoded protein is CASSPREGAAKNIQYF.

This clonotype has more than one count but fewer than ten. The V call is TRBV3-1, the J call TRBJ1-4; D is ambiguous. The CDR3 totals 15 residues. V shed 4 bases and J shed 1 base, with 10 bases lying between them. Germline CDR1 reads LGHDT; CDR2 reads YNNKEL (reference sequence). CDR3 residues: CASSPWEGTNEKLFF. The CDR3 coding sequence is TGTGCCAGCAGCCCCTGGGAAGGAACTAATGAAAAACTGTTTTTT. Full variable domain (rest looked up from reference TRBV3-1 and TRBJ1-4): DTAVSQTPKYLVTQMGNDKSIKCEQNLGHDTMYWYKQDSKKFLKIMFSYNNKELIINETVPNRFSPKSPDKAHLNLHINSLELGDSAVYFCASSPWEGTNEKLFFGSGTQLSVL.

CDR3 amino acids: CASTPGGNEQYF. The DNA for the CDR3 is TGTGCCAGCACCCCAGGGGGCAACGAGCAGTACTTC. The genes are TRBV12-3 or TRBV12-4 and TRBJ2-7; 8 bases line up with TRBD1. The junction had 4 bases not matched to a gene; V was cut back by 7 bases and J by 5 bases. The length of the CDR3 is 12 residues.